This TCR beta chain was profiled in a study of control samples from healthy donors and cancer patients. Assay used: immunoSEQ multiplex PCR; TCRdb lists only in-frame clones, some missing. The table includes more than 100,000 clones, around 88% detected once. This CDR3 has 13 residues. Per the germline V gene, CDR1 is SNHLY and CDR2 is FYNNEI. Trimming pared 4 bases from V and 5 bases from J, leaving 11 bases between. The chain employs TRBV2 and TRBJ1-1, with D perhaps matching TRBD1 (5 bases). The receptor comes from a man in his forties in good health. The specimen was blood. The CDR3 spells CASSVLQETEAFF. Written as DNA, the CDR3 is TGTGCCAGCAGTGTATTACAGGAGACTGAAGCTTTCTTT.